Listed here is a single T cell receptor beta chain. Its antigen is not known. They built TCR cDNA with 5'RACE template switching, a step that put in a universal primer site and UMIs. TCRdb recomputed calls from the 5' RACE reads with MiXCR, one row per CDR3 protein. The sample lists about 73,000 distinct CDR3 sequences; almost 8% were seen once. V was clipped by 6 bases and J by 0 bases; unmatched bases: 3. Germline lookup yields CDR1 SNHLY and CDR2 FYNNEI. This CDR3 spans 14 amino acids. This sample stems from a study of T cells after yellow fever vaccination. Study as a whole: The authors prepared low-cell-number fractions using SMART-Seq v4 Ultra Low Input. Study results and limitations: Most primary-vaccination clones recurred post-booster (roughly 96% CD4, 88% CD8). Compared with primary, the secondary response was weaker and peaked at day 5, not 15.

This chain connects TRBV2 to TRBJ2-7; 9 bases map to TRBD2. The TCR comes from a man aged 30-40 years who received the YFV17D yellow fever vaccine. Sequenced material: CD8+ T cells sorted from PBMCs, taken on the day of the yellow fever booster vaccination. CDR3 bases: TGTGCCAGCAGGACTAGCGGAAGCTCCTACGAGCAGTACTTC. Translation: CASRTSGSSYEQYF.